This T cell receptor beta chain was retrieved from a study of beta chain features in type 1 diabetes (dated by TCRdb to 2016 to 2019). Study-level background: Patients and healthy donors did not differ in mean age, gender distribution, total cell number or subset yield. A total of around 100 million sorted cells were examined across all samples, and RNA yield correlated strongly with the number of cells per subset. In the study, TCRB repertoires of sorted circulating CD4+ T cell subsets from recently diagnosed type 1 diabetes patients were compared with those of matched healthy donors. Whereas all 30 or so donors provided naive and central memory subsets, regulatory and stem cell-like memory subsets were isolated from just 8 patients and roughly 8 healthy donors. Broader findings and caveats from the paper: Because the HLA sub-analyses included only small numbers of individuals, any influence of HLA type on TCRB rearrangement was left unresolved. Shorter templates might be favored by PCR, yet because patient and control samples were amplified and corrected together, any such skew would affect both groups equally. Because cDNA rather than genomic DNA was sequenced, highly expressing activated cells could have been over-represented, although no difference in activation and CD3 levels was found between groups. A moderate but significant shortening of TCRB CDR3 length was observed in type 1 diabetes patients in all four CD4+ subsets. Patients with type 1 diabetes made fewer insertions and deleted more nucleotides at VDJ recombination sites, implying thymic rearrangement abnormalities. Naive, central memory and regulatory TCRB repertoires appeared to be more similar among patients than among healthy donors.

For this clone: The antigen it binds to is not known. It has no much larger one-base neighbor in the sample; base qualities were not kept.

The High Capacity cDNA Reverse Transcription Kit was used to reverse transcribe all of the isolated RNA, meaning that expressed TCRB transcripts were what got sequenced. Deep immunoSEQ sequencing was applied to naive, central memory and regulatory T cell samples, giving an average of approximately 3.8 million total reads per sample. After sorted cells were lysed in RLT buffer, RNA was extracted with DNase-treated RNeasy Micro or Mini kits, with the choice depending on cell number. Each cell subset was processed on its own to prevent cross-contamination, while patient and healthy donor samples were processed together. Using the immunoSEQ multiplex PCR, TCRB sequences were amplified from cDNA into 87-bp fragments spanning the CDR3 region. The amplicons were sequenced using the Illumina HiSeq platform. Per the original workflow: Synthetic template baselines were used to correct PCR bias computationally, reads within Hamming distance 2 were collapsed, and singletons that could not be merged were discarded. Reads were aligned to IMGT to assign V, D and J genes, CDR3 length, and insertions or deletions at six rearrangement sites. Clonotype counts were normalized to sorted cell number within each subset before computing true diversity and Gini coefficients with the tcR R package. The overlap coefficient, calculated on TCRB nucleotide sequences, was used to measure repertoire sharing. Out-of-frame TCRB sequences from naive cells were analyzed to stand in for the pre-selection repertoire. This immuneACCESS table, as held by TCRdb, lists in-frame sequences with V and J called but not all clones. Of the missing ones, under half trace to an unresolved V gene in checked studies; the others have no known cause. V, J and clone size are those of that table, while D and trimming were read from the DNA. Counted in this sample were about 230,000 clones; 16% of them appeared once. About 0.08% of the sample lies in the top ten.

The CDR3 runs 17 amino acids, cysteine and phenylalanine included. The DNA shown is the 51-base CDR3, in frame from base 1. V lost 5 bases and J lost 4 bases, and the count of bases not matched to a germline gene is 11. CDR1 and CDR2 (SGHTA, FQGTGA) derive from the germline V gene. A single peripheral blood draw of 90 to 150 mL on average was collected from each donor into heparinised tubes. A BD FACSAria II and a panel including CD45RO, CCR7, CD25, CD127, CD95 and CD27 were used to sort naive, central memory, regulatory and stem cell-like memory CD4+ T cells. All sorted populations exceeded 95% purity. PBMCs were isolated immediately by Lymphoprep density gradient centrifugation and stained directly without culture. To minimize batch effects, samples were stained and sorted in pairs, one healthy donor with one patient per experiment.

The sample comprised naive CD4+ T cells from blood. The label giving this sample's cell subset or site can be read as: true naive CD4+ T cells. Here the chain combines TRBV7-3 and TRBJ1-3; 10 middle bases align to TRBD1. This clonotype originated in a man younger than 40 with type 1 diabetes. The DNA sequence reads TGTGCCAGCAGCACTCTTCCGGGACAGGGGAACGGAAACACCATATATTTT. This yields the protein CASSTLPGQGNGNTIYF.